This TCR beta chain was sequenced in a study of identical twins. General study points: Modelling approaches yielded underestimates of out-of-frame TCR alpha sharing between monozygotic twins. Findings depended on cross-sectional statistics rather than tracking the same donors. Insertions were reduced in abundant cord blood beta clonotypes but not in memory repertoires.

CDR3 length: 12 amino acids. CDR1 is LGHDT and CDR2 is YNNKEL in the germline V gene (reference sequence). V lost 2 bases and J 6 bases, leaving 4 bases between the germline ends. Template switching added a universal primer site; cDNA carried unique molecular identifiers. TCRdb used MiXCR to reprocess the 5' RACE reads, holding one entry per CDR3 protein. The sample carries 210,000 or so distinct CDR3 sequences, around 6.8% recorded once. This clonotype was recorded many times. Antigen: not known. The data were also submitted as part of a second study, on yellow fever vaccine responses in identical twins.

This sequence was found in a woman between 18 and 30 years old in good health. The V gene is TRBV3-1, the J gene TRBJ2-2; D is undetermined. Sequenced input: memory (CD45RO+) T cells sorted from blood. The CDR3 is CASSQLSGELFF. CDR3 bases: TGTGCCAGCAGCCAACTATCCGGGGAGCTGTTTTTT.